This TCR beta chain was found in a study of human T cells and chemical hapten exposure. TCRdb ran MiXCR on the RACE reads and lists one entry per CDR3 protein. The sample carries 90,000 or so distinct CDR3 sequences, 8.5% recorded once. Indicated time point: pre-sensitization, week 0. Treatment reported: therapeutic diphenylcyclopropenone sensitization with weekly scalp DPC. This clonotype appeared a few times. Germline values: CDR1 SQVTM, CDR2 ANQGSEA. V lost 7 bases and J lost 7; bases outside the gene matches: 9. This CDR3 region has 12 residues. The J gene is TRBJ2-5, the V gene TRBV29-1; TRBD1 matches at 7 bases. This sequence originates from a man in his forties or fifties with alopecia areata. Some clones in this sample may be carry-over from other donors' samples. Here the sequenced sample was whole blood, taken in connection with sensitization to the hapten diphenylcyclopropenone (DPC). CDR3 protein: CSDGQALGTQYF. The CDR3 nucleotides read TGCAGCGATGGACAGGCTCTAGGGACCCAGTACTTC.